These T cell receptor beta chains were read from a single sample in a study of T cell changes during pregnancy in multiple sclerosis. TCRdb keeps only in-frame clones here, not all; method: immunoSEQ multiplex PCR. The sample records fewer than 75,000 clones, 75% to 95% being singletons. The sequences come from peripheral blood, collected in the first trimester of pregnancy. The origin of the receptors is a female donor with multiple sclerosis, enrolled in a pregnancy study. CDR3s include the opening cysteine and the closing phenylalanine or tryptophan. Each record gives: D gene, clone size, V gene, J gene, CDR3 protein, CDR3 DNA. A D gene is named only where the DNA matches it firmly. Clone size is given for some rows only: seen once, a few or many times, or a class if the clone is expanded.

>NA|NA|TRBV6-1|TRBJ1-6
CASSERGSSYNSPLHF
TGTGCCAGCAGTGAAAGGGGCAGCTCCTATAATTCACCCCTCCACTTT
>TRBD2|NA|TRBV10-3|TRBJ2-2
CAISAALAGTGELFF
TGTGCCATCAGTGCGGCACTAGCGGGGACCGGGGAGCTGTTTTTT
>NA|NA|TRBV6-6|TRBJ1-1
CASKTGDGWTEAFF
TGTGCCAGCAAGACAGGCGATGGATGGACTGAAGCTTTCTTT
>TRBD2|NA|TRBV5-1|TRBJ2-7
CASSLAAGGSEQYF
TGCGCCAGCAGCTTGGCAGCGGGGGGATCCGAGCAGTACTTC
>NA|NA|TRBV7-9|TRBJ2-5
CASSPPVIRETQYF
TGTGCCAGCAGCCCGCCGGTAATTCGGGAGACCCAGTACTTC
>TRBD2|NA|TRBV18|TRBJ2-7
CASSPGTSGYEQYF
TGTGCCAGCTCACCGGGGACTAGCGGCTACGAGCAGTACTTC
>NA|few|TRBV30|TRBJ1-5
CAWSTGLDQPQHF
TGTGCCTGGAGTACAGGGCTCGATCAGCCCCAGCATTTT
>TRBD1|NA|TRBV28|TRBJ1-2
CASSLISGQVFAYGYTF
TGTGCCAGCAGTTTAATTTCGGGACAGGTTTTCGCATATGGCTACACCTTC
>TRBD1|NA|TRBV6-1|TRBJ1-5
CASSVGQVNQPQHF
TGTGCCAGCAGTGTGGGACAGGTCAATCAGCCCCAGCATTTT
>TRBD2|NA|TRBV30|TRBJ2-1
CAWSDDRGRALWEQFF
TGTGCCTGGAGTGACGACCGCGGGAGGGCCCTCTGGGAGCAGTTCTTC
>TRBD1|NA|TRBV9|TRBJ1-1
CASSVGQHTEAFF
TGTGCCAGCAGCGTGGGACAGCACACTGAAGCTTTCTTT
>TRBD2|NA|TRBV5-1|TRBJ2-3
CASSSREGSTDTQYF
TGCGCCAGCAGCTCCCGGGAGGGAAGCACAGATACGCAGTATTTT
>TRBD1|NA|TRBV2|TRBJ2-7
CASSAPTGSYEQYF
TGTGCCAGCAGTGCCCCGACAGGGTCCTACGAGCAGTACTTC
>NA|NA|TRBV18|TRBJ2-7
CASSLPQSYEQYF
TGTGCCAGCTCACTCCCCCAGTCCTACGAGCAGTACTTC
>TRBD2|NA|TRBV15|TRBJ2-6
CATSRGVGGSSGANVLTF
TGTGCCACCAGCAGAGGAGTGGGAGGGTCCTCTGGGGCCAACGTCCTGACTTTC